Below, 18 T cell receptor beta chains from the same sample are listed, as sequenced in a study of beta chain features in type 1 diabetes. Since all of the isolated RNA was reverse transcribed, expressed TCRB transcripts were what got sequenced. Sequencing was performed with immunoSEQ multiplex PCR; in TCRdb, only in-frame clones are kept and a portion is missing. The sample shows 810,000 or so clones, about 17% of them seen only once. Sequenced material: naive CD4+ T cells from blood. These receptors were collected from a woman aged 18-29 years in good health.

The genes are TRBV7-6 and TRBJ2-3; D may be TRBD2 (5 bases). The CDR3 covers 13 residues. Trimming stripped 2 bases from V and 7 bases from J, with 10 bases between. Germline lookup yields CDR1 SGHVS and CDR2 FNYEAQ. The chain's CDR3 is CASSLLRGNTQYF. In nucleotides, the CDR3 is TGTGCCAGCAGCTTACTCCGGGGAAATACGCAGTATTTT.

The rearrangement joins TRBV10-3 to TRBJ2-2; 12 positions match TRBD2. V shed 7 bases and J 6 bases; nucleotides not matched to a gene: 3. This CDR3 region has 14 residues. Germline CDR1 is ENHRY and CDR2 is SYGVKD. As DNA, the CDR3 is TGTGCCATCACCCCTAGCGGGAGGGCCGGGGAGCTGTTTTTT. Amino acid sequence: CAITPSGRAGELFF.

The rearrangement links TRBV7-8 to TRBJ2-1; 10 bases align to TRBD2. The CDR3 consists of 17 residues. Germline V gene data show CDR1 as SGHVS and CDR2 as FQNEAQ. The ends lost 1 base at V and 6 bases at J; junction bases unmatched: 9. CDR3 sequence (DNA): TGTGCCAGCAGCTTAGTCCCCCGGCTAGCGGGAGTCAATGAGCAGTTCTTC. It yields the protein CASSLVPRLAGVNEQFF.

This clone was seen a handful of times. This chain uses TRBV4-2 with TRBJ1-1, with 7 bases matching TRBD1. J was trimmed by 4 bases and V by 2 bases; bases with no gene match: 7. The CDR3 covers 15 residues. Germline assignment: CDR1 LGHNA and CDR2 YNFKEQ. CDR3 nucleotides: TGTGCCAGCAGCCAACCACAGGGGATCGGCACTGAAGCTTTCTTT. As protein: CASSQPQGIGTEAFF.

This clone has a handful of counts. This chain uses TRBV6-5 with TRBJ2-7; D is unclear. The CDR3 runs 11 residues. V was pared by 1 base and J by 5 bases, with 3 bases between. Germline V gene data show CDR1 as MNHEY and CDR2 as SVGAGI. DNA for the CDR3: TGTGCCAGCAGTTACTTTAACGAGCAGTACTTC. This codes for CASSYFNEQYF.

The chain has TRBV29-1 and TRBJ2-3; D perhaps matches TRBD2 (5 bases). The CDR3 totals 13 residues. Germline V gene data show CDR1 as SQVTM and CDR2 as ANQGSEA. With 4 bases removed from V and 4 bases from J, the gap between germline ends came to 12 bases. The CDR3 DNA sequence: TGCAGCGTTGGAGGGAGTTGGGCAGATACGCAGTATTTT. This sequence encodes CSVGGSWADTQYF.

This rearrangement joins TRBV7-9 to TRBJ2-5; 7 bases map to TRBD2. This CDR3 is 19 amino acids long. The germline V gene has CDR1 SEHNR and CDR2 FQNEAQ (reference sequence). V was clipped by 1 base and J by 0 bases; unmatched bases: 14. The DNA of the CDR3 is TGTGCCAGCAGCTTAGAACGGGAGGATAGCGGGCCGTACCAAGAGACCCAGTACTTC. Amino acid sequence: CASSLEREDSGPYQETQYF.

The chain couples TRBV18 to TRBJ2-1; 9 bases match TRBD2. Germline assignment: CDR1 KGHSH and CDR2 LQKENI. The ends lost 6 bases at V and 4 bases at J; junction bases unmatched: 7. This CDR3 is 15 amino acids long. Here the CDR3 reads CASSPTAGGYNEQFF. The CDR3 region has the DNA TGTGCCAGCTCCCCTACTGCGGGAGGGTACAATGAGCAGTTCTTC.

V gene TRBV7-6 combines with J gene TRBJ2-1, with 16 bases identical to TRBD2. V was clipped by 5 bases and J by 8 bases; unmatched bases: 9. CDR3 size: 17 residues. The V gene's germline CDR1 is SGHVS and CDR2 FNYEAQ. In nucleotides, the CDR3 is TGTGCCAGCAGCCTCCCCGGGGGACTAGCGGGAGGGCATGAGCAGTTCTTC. Translation: CASSLPGGLAGGHEQFF.

This clone was found once. The chain uses TRBV4-1 and TRBJ1-4; no firm D call. The CDR3 runs 15 residues. Germline values: CDR1 MGHRA, CDR2 YSYEKL. V lost 0 bases, J lost 8 bases, and 13 bases lay in between. The CDR3 nucleotides read TGCGCCAGCAGCCAAGAGATGAGGGCGGCCGAAAAACTGTTTTTT. As protein: CASSQEMRAAEKLFF.

The gene calls are TRBV11-1 and TRBJ2-7; no clear D gene. Germline CDR1 reads SGHAT; CDR2 reads FQDESV (reference sequence). The CDR3 runs 14 residues. Trimming stripped 5 bases from V and 3 bases from J, with 14 bases between. The CDR3 DNA sequence: TGTGCCAGCAGCCTAGGAAGGTACTTCTACGAGCAGTACTTC. This encodes CASSLGRYFYEQYF.

This chain joins TRBV11-2 and TRBJ2-7; 8 bases are shared with TRBD2. Per germline, CDR1 SGHAT and CDR2 FQNNGV. Trimming removed 0 bases from V and 3 bases from J; junction bases left unmatched: 13. This CDR3 contains 18 residues. Written as DNA, the CDR3 is TGTGCCAGCAGCTTAGAGCGGCAGCGCGGGAGGAGGTACTACGAGCAGTACTTC. It yields the protein CASSLERQRGRRYYEQYF.

This sequence joins TRBV9 and TRBJ2-1; D call uncertain. With 4 bases removed from V and 8 bases from J, the gap between germline ends came to 19 bases. Germline assignment: CDR1 SGDLS and CDR2 YYNGEE. The CDR3 spans 15 residues. CDR3 sequence reads: CASSRRVVALDEQFF. The CDR3 DNA follows: TGTGCCAGCAGCCGTAGGGTGGTAGCCCTGGATGAGCAGTTCTTC.

V usage is TRBV19 and J usage is TRBJ1-5; 7 bases are a match to TRBD1. Trimming cost V 3 bases and J 4 bases; bases outside gene matches: 0. Germline V gene lookup returns CDR1 LNHDA and CDR2 SQIVND (reference sequence). CDR3 length: 13 residues. The CDR3 loop is CASSMTGNQPQHF. The DNA of the CDR3 is TGTGCCAGTAGTATGACAGGGAATCAGCCCCAGCATTTT.

This clone was found a few times. The genes are TRBV7-3 and TRBJ1-2; 7 bases are shared with TRBD1. CDR3 length: 15 residues. Per the germline V gene, CDR1 is SGHTA and CDR2 is FQGTGA. V shed 5 bases and J 4 bases; nucleotides not matched to a gene: 10. Here the CDR3 reads CASSAKTGLSYGYTF. The CDR3 coding sequence is TGTGCCAGCAGCGCTAAGACAGGGCTGAGCTATGGCTACACCTTC. Drawing the rest from reference TRBV7-3 and TRBJ1-2, the complete variable domain is GAGVSQTPSNKVTEKGKYVELRCDPISGHTALYWYRQSLGQGPEFLIYFQGTGAADDSGLPNDRFFAVRPEGSVSTLKIQRTERGDSAVYLCASSAKTGLSYGYTFGSGTRLTVV.

This clone was counted a few times. V is TRBV5-4 and J is TRBJ2-4; 9 bases fit TRBD1. V trimming: 1 base; J trimming: 0 bases; junction bases outside the gene matches: 8. CDR3 length: 18 amino acids. Germline V gene sequence: CDR1 SGHNT, CDR2 YYREEE (reference sequence). In DNA form, the CDR3 reads TGTGCCAGCAGCTTGTATACAGGGGGCCCCTTAGCCAAAAACATTCAGTACTTC. It translates to CASSLYTGGPLAKNIQYF.

This clone was counted a few times. The chain uses TRBV7-3 and TRBJ2-3; 7 bases match TRBD2. The germline V gene has CDR1 SGHTA and CDR2 FQGTGA. There are 16 residues in the CDR3. V dropped 4 bases and J dropped 6; count of bases not matched to a gene: 13. CDR3 nucleotide sequence: TGTGCCAGCAGCTCCACCCCCGGGGGGTCTGTGGATACGCAGTATTTT. Residues: CASSSTPGGSVDTQYF.

The sample holds a few counts of this clone. V and J are TRBV5-1 and TRBJ2-3; D is undetermined. The germline CDR1 and CDR2 sequences are SGHRS and YFSETQ. The CDR3 covers 16 residues. Trimming left V 0 bases short and J 5 bases short, with 16 bases between. The DNA of the CDR3 is TGCGCCAGCAGCTTGGTGTTTTCTGTCCATGGAGATACGCAGTATTTT. It encodes CASSLVFSVHGDTQYF.